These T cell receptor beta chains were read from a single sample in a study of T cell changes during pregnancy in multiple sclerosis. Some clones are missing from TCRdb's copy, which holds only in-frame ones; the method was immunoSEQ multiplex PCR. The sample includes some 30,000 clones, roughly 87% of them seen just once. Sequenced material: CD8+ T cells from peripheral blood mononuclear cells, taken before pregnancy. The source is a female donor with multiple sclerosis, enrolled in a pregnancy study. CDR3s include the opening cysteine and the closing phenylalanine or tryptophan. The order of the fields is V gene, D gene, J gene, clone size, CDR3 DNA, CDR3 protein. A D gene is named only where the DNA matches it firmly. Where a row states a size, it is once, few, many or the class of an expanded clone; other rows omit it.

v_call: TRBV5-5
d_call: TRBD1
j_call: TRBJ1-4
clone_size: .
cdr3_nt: TGTGCCAGCAGCGTTTACCGGGACAGCAGAAGCCCCCTAGAAAAACTGTTTTTT
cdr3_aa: CASSVYRDSRSPLEKLFF

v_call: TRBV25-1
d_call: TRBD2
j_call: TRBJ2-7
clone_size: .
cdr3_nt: TGTGCCAGCAGTGAATCGGGACTAGCGGCCGACGAGCAGTACTTC
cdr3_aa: CASSESGLAADEQYF

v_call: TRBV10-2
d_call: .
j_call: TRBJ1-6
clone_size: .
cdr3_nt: TGCGCCAGCACTCCCGTAGGCGGGAGCTCCTATAATTCACCCCTCCACTTT
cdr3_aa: CASTPVGGSSYNSPLHF

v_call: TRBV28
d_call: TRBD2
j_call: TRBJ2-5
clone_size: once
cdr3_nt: TGTGCCAGCAGTGACCCTGTAGGGCTAGCGGGTCCCGAGCAGGCCCAGTACTTC
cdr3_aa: CASSDPVGLAGPEQAQYF

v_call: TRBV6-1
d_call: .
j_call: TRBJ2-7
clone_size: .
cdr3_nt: TGTGCCAGCAGCGCGGGACCAGAACTCTACGAGCAGTACTTC
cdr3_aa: CASSAGPELYEQYF

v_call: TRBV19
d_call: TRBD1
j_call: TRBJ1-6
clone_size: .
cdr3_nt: TGTGCCAGTAGTATAATGGCAGGGGGATCACCCCTCCACTTT
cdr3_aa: CASSIMAGGSPLHF

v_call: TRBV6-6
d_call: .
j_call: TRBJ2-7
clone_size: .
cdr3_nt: TGTGCCAGCAGCACCGACCAGACAGATACCTACGAGCAGTACTTC
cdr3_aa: CASSTDQTDTYEQYF

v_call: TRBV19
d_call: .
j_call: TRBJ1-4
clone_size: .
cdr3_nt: TGTGCCAGTAGTAACCGGGTTAATGAAAAACTGTTTTTT
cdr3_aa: CASSNRVNEKLFF

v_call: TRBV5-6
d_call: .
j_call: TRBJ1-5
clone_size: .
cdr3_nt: TGTGCCAGCAGCTTGGATGGGCTACAGGGCAATCAGCCCCAGCATTTT
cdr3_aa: CASSLDGLQGNQPQHF

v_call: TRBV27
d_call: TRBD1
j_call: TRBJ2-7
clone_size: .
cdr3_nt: TGTGCCAGCAGTCAACAGGGGGCGCGGGAGCAGTACTTC
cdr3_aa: CASSQQGAREQYF

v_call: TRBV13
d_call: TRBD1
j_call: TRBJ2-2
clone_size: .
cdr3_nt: TGTGCCAGCGGACTGACAGGGCGGTCCGGGGAGCTGTTTTTT
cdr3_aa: CASGLTGRSGELFF

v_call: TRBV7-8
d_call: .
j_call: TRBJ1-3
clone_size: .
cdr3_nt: TGTGCCAGCAGCTTAGTTGGCTCTGGCTCTGGAAACACCATATATTTT
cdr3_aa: CASSLVGSGSGNTIYF

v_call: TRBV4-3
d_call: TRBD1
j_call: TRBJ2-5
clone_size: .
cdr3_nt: TGCGCCAGCAGCCAAGCGGACAGGGAACAAGAGACCCAGTACTTC
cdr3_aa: CASSQADREQETQYF

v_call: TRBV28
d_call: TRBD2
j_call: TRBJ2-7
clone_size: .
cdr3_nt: TGTGCCAGCAGTTTGACTAGCGGGACCTGGCAGTACTTC
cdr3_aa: CASSLTSGTWQYF

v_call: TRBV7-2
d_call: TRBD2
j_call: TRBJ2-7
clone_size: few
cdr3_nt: TGTGCCAGCAGCAAGGGACTAGCGGGGGGAACCTACGAGCAGTACTTC
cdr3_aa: CASSKGLAGGTYEQYF

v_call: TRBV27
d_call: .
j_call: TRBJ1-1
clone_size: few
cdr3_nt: TGTGCCAGCAGTTTCCGGGGTGTGAACACTGAAGCTTTCTTT
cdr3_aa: CASSFRGVNTEAFF

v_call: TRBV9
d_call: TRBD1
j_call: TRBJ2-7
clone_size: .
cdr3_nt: TGTGCCAGCAGCGCAGGGGGAAGCTCCTACGAGCAGTACTTC
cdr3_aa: CASSAGGSSYEQYF

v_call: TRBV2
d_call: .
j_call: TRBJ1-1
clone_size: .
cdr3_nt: TGTGCCACCCCATTCAACCCCCAGGAGCGGCGGAAAGCTTTCTTT
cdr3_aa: CATPFNPQERRKAFF

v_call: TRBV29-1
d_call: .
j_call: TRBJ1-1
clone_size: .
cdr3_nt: TGCAGCGTTGTGGCCACGGGAGACACTGAAGCTTTCTTT
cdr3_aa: CSVVATGDTEAFF

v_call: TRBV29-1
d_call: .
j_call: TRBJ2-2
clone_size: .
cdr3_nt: TGCAGCGTTGACGGGAAGGCCGGGGAGCTGTTTTTT
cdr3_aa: CSVDGKAGELFF

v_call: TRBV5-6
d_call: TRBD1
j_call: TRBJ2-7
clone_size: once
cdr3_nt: TGTGCCAGCACCCGGACAGGGGGCAGCGAGCAGTACTTC
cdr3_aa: CASTRTGGSEQYF

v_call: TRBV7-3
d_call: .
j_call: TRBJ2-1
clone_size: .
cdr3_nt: TGTGCCAGCAGCTTCGACATTTACAATGAGCAGTTCTTC
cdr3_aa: CASSFDIYNEQFF

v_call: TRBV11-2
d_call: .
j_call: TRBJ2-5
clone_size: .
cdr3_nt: TGTGCCAGCAGCCGGGCGGGACAAGAGACCCAGTACTTC
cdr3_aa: CASSRAGQETQYF

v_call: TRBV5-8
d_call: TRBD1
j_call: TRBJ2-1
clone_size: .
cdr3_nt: TGTGCCAGCAGCTTAGGGACAGGGGGCAATGAGCAGTTCTTC
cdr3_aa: CASSLGTGGNEQFF

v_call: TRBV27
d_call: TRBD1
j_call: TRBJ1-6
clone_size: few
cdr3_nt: TGTGCCAGCAGTCCAGGGGGTCTCTATAATTCACCCCTCCACTTT
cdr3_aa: CASSPGGLYNSPLHF

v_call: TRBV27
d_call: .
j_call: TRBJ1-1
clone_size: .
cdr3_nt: TGTGCCAGCAGTTTATTAGGAGGGAACACTGAAGCTTTCTTT
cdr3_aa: CASSLLGGNTEAFF

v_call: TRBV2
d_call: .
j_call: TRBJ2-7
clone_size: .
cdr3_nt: TGTGCCAGTTGTAGAACCTACGAGCAGTACTTC
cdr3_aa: CASCRTYEQYF

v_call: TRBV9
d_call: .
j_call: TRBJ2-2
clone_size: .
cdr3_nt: TGTGCCAGCAGCGTAGACGGAGAAATCGGGGAGCTGTTTTTT
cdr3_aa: CASSVDGEIGELFF

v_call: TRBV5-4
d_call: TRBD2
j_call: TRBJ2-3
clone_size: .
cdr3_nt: TGTGCCAGCAGCTTTAACCTCGGGACTAGGAGGGCGGGGTCCTGGGATACGCAGTATTTT
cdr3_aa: CASSFNLGTRRAGSWDTQYF

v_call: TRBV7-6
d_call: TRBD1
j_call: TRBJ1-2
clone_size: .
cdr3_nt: TGTGCCAGCAGCCAGACAGGGGTAAATGGCTACACCTTC
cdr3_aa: CASSQTGVNGYTF

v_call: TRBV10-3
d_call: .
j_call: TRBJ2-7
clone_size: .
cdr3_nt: TGTGCCGCTTCCCGAGGGAACGAGCAGTACTTC
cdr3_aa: CAASRGNEQYF

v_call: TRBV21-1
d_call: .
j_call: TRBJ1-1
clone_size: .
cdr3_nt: TGTGCCAGCAGCCCGGGGACTGAAGCTTTCTTT
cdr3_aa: CASSPGTEAFF

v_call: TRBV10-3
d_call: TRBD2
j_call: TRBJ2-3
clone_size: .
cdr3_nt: TGTGCCATCAGTCAGACCAGCGGGGGATACACAGATACGCAGTATTTT
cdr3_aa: CAISQTSGGYTDTQYF

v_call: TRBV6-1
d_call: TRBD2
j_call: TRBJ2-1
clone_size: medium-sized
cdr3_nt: TGTGCCAGCAGGAGACTAGCGGAGATATACAATGAGCAGTTCTTC
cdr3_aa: CASRRLAEIYNEQFF

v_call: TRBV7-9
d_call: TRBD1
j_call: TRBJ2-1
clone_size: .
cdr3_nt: TGTGCCAGCAGCCCGGGACAGGGGGCTTTGGAGTTCTTC
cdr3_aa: CASSPGQGALEFF

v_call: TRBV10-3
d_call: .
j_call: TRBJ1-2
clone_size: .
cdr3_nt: TGTGCCATCAGTGATTCAGGGCACTATGGCTACACCTTC
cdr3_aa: CAISDSGHYGYTF

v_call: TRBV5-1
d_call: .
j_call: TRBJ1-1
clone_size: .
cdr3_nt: TGCGCCAGCAGCTTGGATGGCCGTAACACTGAAGCTTTCTTT
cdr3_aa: CASSLDGRNTEAFF

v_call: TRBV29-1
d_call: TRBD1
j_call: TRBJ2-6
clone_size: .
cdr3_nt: TGCAGCGTGACAGGGGTCTCTGGGGCCAACGTCCTGACTTTC
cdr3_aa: CSVTGVSGANVLTF

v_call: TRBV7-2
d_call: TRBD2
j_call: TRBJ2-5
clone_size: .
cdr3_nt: TGTGCCAGCAGCACCGACACTAGCGGGGCTAGGAGGACCCAGTACTTC
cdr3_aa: CASSTDTSGARRTQYF

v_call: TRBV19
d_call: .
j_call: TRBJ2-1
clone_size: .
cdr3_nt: TGTGCCAGTAGTATCATGTTCGGGGGAGGAGCCTACAATGAGCAGTTCTTC
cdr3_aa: CASSIMFGGGAYNEQFF

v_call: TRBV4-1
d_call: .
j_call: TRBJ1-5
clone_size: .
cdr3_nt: TGCGCCAGCAGCCAAGAGGTTGGAGTCAATCAGCCCCAGCATTTT
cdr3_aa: CASSQEVGVNQPQHF

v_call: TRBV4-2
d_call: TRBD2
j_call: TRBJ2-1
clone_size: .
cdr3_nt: TGTGCCAGCAGCCAAGGAGGGGAGGGCTGGAATGAGCAGTTCTTC
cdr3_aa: CASSQGGEGWNEQFF

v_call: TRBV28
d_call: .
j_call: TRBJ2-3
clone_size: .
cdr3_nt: TGTGCCAGCAGTAGGGCTTTGGGGGGAGATACGCAGTATTTT
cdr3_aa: CASSRALGGDTQYF

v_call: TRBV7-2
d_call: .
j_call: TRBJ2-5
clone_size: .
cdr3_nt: TGTGCCAGCAGCTCGTCAGAGACCCAGTACTTC
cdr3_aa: CASSSSETQYF

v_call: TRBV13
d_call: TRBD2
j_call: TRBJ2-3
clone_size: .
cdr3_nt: TGTGCCAGCAGCTTCTCTAGCGGGCAAGGGCCCACAGATACGCAGTATTTT
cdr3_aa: CASSFSSGQGPTDTQYF

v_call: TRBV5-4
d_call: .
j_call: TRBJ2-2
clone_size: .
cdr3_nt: TGTGCCAGCAGCTTGGGACAGACGAACACCGGGGAGCTGTTTTTT
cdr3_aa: CASSLGQTNTGELFF

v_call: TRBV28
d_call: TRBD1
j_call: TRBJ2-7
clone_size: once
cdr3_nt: TGTGCCAGCAGCGGCGGACAGGACCGCTACGAGCAGTACTTC
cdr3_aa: CASSGGQDRYEQYF

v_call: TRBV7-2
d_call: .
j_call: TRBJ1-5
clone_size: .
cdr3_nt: TGTGCCAGCAGCCCTACACACCCCCCAGGTCCTAATCAGCCCCAGCATTTT
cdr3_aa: CASSPTHPPGPNQPQHF

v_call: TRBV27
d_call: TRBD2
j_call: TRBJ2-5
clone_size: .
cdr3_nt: TGTGCCAGCAGTTACGTGGGACTAGCACCACTCCAAGAGACCCAGTACTTC
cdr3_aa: CASSYVGLAPLQETQYF

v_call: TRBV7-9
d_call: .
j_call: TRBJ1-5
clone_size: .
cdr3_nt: TGTGCCAGCAGCTTTGAGCGAAATCAGCCCCAGCATTTT
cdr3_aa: CASSFERNQPQHF

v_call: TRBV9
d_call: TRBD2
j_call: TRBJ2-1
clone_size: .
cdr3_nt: TGTGCCAGCAGCGAGCGGGATTCCTACAATGAGCAGTTCTTC
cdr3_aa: CASSERDSYNEQFF

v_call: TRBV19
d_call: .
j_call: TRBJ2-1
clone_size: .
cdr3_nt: TGTGCCAGTAGTATAGCAGTGGGGCCCAATGAGCAGTTCTTC
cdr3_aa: CASSIAVGPNEQFF

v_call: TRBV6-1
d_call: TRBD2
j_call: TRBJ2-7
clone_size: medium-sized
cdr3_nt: TGTGCCAGCAGTGAAAGGACTAGCGGGAGCTACGAGCAGTACTTC
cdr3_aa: CASSERTSGSYEQYF

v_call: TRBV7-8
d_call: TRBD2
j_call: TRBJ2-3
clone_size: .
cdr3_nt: TGTGCCAGCAGCTCAAAACTAGCGATAAGCACAGATACGCAGTATTTT
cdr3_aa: CASSSKLAISTDTQYF

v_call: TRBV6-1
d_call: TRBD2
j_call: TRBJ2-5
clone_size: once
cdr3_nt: TGTGCCAGCAGTGAAGGTAGCGGGAGCGCGACCCAGTACTTC
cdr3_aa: CASSEGSGSATQYF

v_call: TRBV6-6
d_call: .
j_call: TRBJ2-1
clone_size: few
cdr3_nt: TGTGCCAGCAATTCAAGGCTAGAAGGCTACAATGAGCAGTTCTTC
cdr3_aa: CASNSRLEGYNEQFF

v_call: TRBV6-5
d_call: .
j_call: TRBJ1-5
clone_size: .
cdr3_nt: TGTGCCAGCAGCCCAAACGGGGGAAGCAATCAGCCCCAGCATTTT
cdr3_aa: CASSPNGGSNQPQHF

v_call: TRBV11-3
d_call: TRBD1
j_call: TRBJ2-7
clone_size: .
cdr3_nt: TGTGCCAGCAGACGGACAGGGCCCTACGAGCAGTACTTC
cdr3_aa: CASRRTGPYEQYF

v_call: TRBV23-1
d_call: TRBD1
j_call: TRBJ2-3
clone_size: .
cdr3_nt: TGCGCCAGCACCGGACAGGGAGGAGATACGCAGTATTTT
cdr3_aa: CASTGQGGDTQYF